This passage covers 31 T cell receptor beta chains from one sample sequenced in a study of somatic reversion in DOCK8 deficiency. TRB libraries came from one-step amplicon PCR on roughly 0.095 ug genomic DNA with EuroClonality-NGS primers. In TCRdb, the multiplex PCR reads were re-called with MiXCR into one record per CDR3 protein. Of several thousand distinct CDR3 sequences listed, about 25% were seen once; the top ten hold over 7.5%. Sequences were obtained from peripheral blood. These TCRs come from a human donor in good health.

The chain has TRBV5-4 and TRBJ1-2; D may be TRBD1 (6 bases). Germline CDR1 SGHNT, CDR2 YYREEE (reference sequence). V lost 1 base to trimming and J lost 8 bases, with 21 bases between them. CDR3 length: 16 residues. CDR3 in amino acids: CASSLIGGEGMNGYTF. The DNA for the CDR3 is TGTGCCAGCAGCTTGATAGGGGGTGAAGGGATGAACGGCTACACCTTC.

In its sample, this clonotype is medium-sized (0.01 to 0.1%). This sequence joins TRBV19 and TRBJ1-2; D is possibly TRBD1 (5 bases). The germline CDR1 and CDR2 sequences are LNHDA and SQIVND (reference sequence). The CDR3 totals 13 residues. V lost 7 bases to trimming and J lost 6 bases, with 15 bases between them. CDR3: CASTARQGDGYTF. CDR3 bases: TGTGCCAGTACAGCCAGGCAAGGGGATGGCTACACCTTC.

This clonotype is deemed medium-sized (0.01 to 0.1%). J is TRBJ2-7 and V is TRBV5-4; D uncertain. CDR1 and CDR2 (germline): SGHNT, YYREEE (reference sequence). Deletions cut 4 bases from V and 10 bases from J, with 15 bases between. There are 12 residues in the CDR3. The CDR3 loop is CASSRDTYAQYF. The CDR3 nucleotides are TGTGCCAGCAGCCGAGACACCTACGCTCAGTACTTC.

This clonotype is medium-sized within its sample. The chain uses TRBV19 and TRBJ1-3; the match to TRBD1 covers 10 bases. The CDR3 runs to 16 residues. V shed 5 bases and J 3 bases; nucleotides not matched to a gene: 7. CDR1 LNHDA and CDR2 SQIVND come from the germline V gene (reference sequence). The CDR3 loop reads CASSPPDRGLGNTIYF. CDR3 in DNA: TGTGCCAGTAGTCCCCCCGACAGGGGGCTTGGAAACACCATATATTTT.

A word on this clonotype: This may stem from a read error, because a much larger clone lies one nucleotide away. The CDR3 DNA is TGTGCCAGTAGTATCCTGCAGAATCCACCCCTCCACTTT. This encodes CASSILQNPPLHF. The chain has TRBV19 and TRBJ1-6; D gene uncertain. Germline CDR1 and CDR2: LNHDA and SQIVND (reference sequence). V gave up 3 bases and J gave up 11 bases, with 11 bases separating them. The CDR3 covers 13 residues.

This clonotype was detected only a few times. The rearrangement links TRBV5-1 to TRBJ1-6; 7 nucleotides match TRBD1. This CDR3 spans 15 amino acids. The germline V gene encodes CDR1 SGHRS and CDR2 YFSETQ. Trimming at V came to 4 bases and at J to 5 bases, leaving 6 bases not matched to a gene. The CDR3 sequence is CASSIDRADNSPLHF. The CDR3 region has the DNA TGCGCCAGCAGCATCGACAGGGCGGATAATTCACCCCTCCACTTT.

In its sample, this clonotype ranks as medium-sized. The chain links TRBV12-3 or TRBV12-4 to TRBJ2-7, with D maybe TRBD1 (7 bases). V lost 5 bases and J lost 0, with 23 bases in between. The CDR3 length is 18 residues. The CDR3 here is CASSHQSLTGEDSYEQYF. The CDR3 nucleotides are TGTGCCAGCAGTCACCAATCCCTAACAGGGGAGGACTCCTACGAGCAGTACTTC.

The CDR3 spells CASSFDLRLNTEAFF. CDR3 nucleotide sequence: TGTGCCAGCAGTTTTGACTTACGGCTGAACACTGAAGCTTTCTTT. This rearrangement joins TRBV28 to TRBJ1-1; no clear D. The CDR3 totals 15 residues. The V and J ends lost 3 bases and 0 bases respectively, with 11 bases between them. CDR1 and CDR2 from the germline V gene are MDHEN and SYDVKM.

The chain couples TRBV6-2 or TRBV6-3 to TRBJ1-3; no firm D call. The CDR3 totals 15 residues. Per germline, CDR1 MNHEY and CDR2 SVGEGT. The ends were cut back, 6 bases at V and 4 bases at J, with 16 bases in the middle. The CDR3 spells CASREDAGAGNTIYF. The DNA for the CDR3 is TGTGCCAGCAGGGAGGATGCGGGAGCGGGAAACACCATATATTTT.

This clonotype was found a few times. The chain combines TRBV4-1 with TRBJ1-4, with no clear D. This CDR3 is 12 amino acids long. The ends were cut back, 5 bases at V and 4 bases at J, with 5 bases in the middle. CDR1 and CDR2 from the germline V gene are MGHRA and YSYEKL. Here the CDR3 reads CASSGINEKLFF. CDR3 DNA sequence: TGCGCCAGCAGCGGGATTAATGAAAAACTGTTTTTT.

The chain employs TRBV3-1 and TRBJ1-4, with TRBD1 identical over 8 bases. V lost 1 base and J lost 8; bases outside the gene matches: 6. Germline V gives CDR1 LGHDT, CDR2 YNNKEL (reference sequence). The CDR3 totals 15 residues. Here the CDR3 DNA reads TGTGCCAGCAGCCAAGCATCCGGGACAGGAGAAAAACTGTTTTTT. Its protein product is CASSQASGTGEKLFF. Combining the CDR3 with reference TRBV3-1 and TRBJ1-4 gives the whole variable domain DTAVSQTPKYLVTQMGNDKSIKCEQNLGHDTMYWYKQDSKKFLKIMFSYNNKELIINETVPNRFSPKSPDKAHLNLHINSLELGDSAVYFCASSQASGTGEKLFFGSGTQLSVL.

The chain recombines TRBV19 with TRBJ2-6; D unresolved. Per germline, CDR1 LNHDA and CDR2 SQIVND (reference sequence). The CDR3 sequence is 19 residues long. V was shortened by 0 bases and J by 0 bases, with 15 bases between the two germline ends. The CDR3 loop is CASSIEAVLRLSGANVLTF. DNA of the CDR3: TGTGCCAGTAGTATAGAGGCCGTCCTCCGCCTCTCTGGGGCCAACGTCCTGACTTTC.

CDR3 loop: CASSCAWTGGTYEQYF. CDR3 bases: TGTGCCAGCAGTTGTGCCTGGACAGGGGGGACCTACGAGCAGTACTTC. The chain combines TRBV6-7 with TRBJ2-7; 10 positions match TRBD1. TRBV6-7 is marked as an open reading frame, function uncertain. The CDR3 is 16 amino acids. V shed 4 bases, J shed 2 bases, and the junction held 8 bases outside the gene matches.

A remark on this clonotype: One junction end disagrees with the germline gene, perhaps due to a read error. V is TRBV20-1 and J is TRBJ1-2; 9 bases map to TRBD1. This CDR3 region has 11 residues. In germline, CDR1 is DFQATT, CDR2 SNEGSKA (reference sequence). CDR3 protein: CRARQGDGYTF. CDR3 in DNA: TGCAGGGCTAGACAGGGGGATGGCTACACCTTC.

In this sample, this clonotype is medium-sized. The chain couples TRBV28 to TRBJ1-5; 8 bases map to TRBD1. The CDR3 has 16 amino acids. V lost 5 bases and J lost 3; bases outside the gene matches: 9. Germline lookup yields CDR1 MDHEN and CDR2 SYDVKM. This CDR3 reads CASSPGQGINNQPQHF. Written as DNA, the CDR3 is TGTGCCAGCAGTCCCGGACAGGGAATTAACAATCAGCCCCAGCATTTT.

By sample share, this clonotype is medium-sized. V is TRBV12-3 or TRBV12-4 and J is TRBJ2-7; 10 bases agree with TRBD2. CDR3 size: 17 residues. The junction had 12 bases not matched to a gene; V was cut back by 2 bases and J by 5 bases. CDR3 loop: CASSLYKRGGLGDEQYF. DNA for the CDR3: TGTGCCAGCAGTTTATATAAGCGGGGGGGCCTAGGGGACGAGCAGTACTTC.

This clonotype is large in the sample. The chain is built from TRBV10-3 and TRBJ1-4; no clear D. The CDR3 runs to 12 residues. Germline V gene sequence: CDR1 ENHRY, CDR2 SYGVKD. Trimming removed 10 bases from V and 5 bases from J, with 11 bases in between. The CDR3 here is CATRDNNEKLFF. The CDR3 nucleotides are TGTGCCACCCGCGACAACAATGAAAAACTGTTTTTT.

The gene calls are TRBV2 and TRBJ1-5; 8 bases fit TRBD1. This CDR3 is 14 amino acids long. Germline V gives CDR1 SNHLY, CDR2 FYNNEI. The V gene end was trimmed by 5 bases and the J gene end by 5 bases; junction bases not matched to a gene: 5. The DNA of the CDR3 is TGTGCCAGCAGTCAGGACAGGGTGGATCAGCCCCAGCATTTT. The encoded protein is CASSQDRVDQPQHF.

This clonotype turned up a few times. The chain has TRBV12-3 or TRBV12-4 and TRBJ2-1; D gene uncertain. The CDR3 covers 14 residues. For the CDR3, the DNA is TGTGCTAGTGGTTCCTTTGGATCCTACAATGAGCAGTTCTTC. It specifies CASGSFGSYNEQFF.

Judged by abundance, this clonotype is medium-sized. The chain is built from TRBV19 and TRBJ1-2; D remains ambiguous. V dropped 6 bases and J dropped 3 bases, with 17 bases sitting between them. The CDR3 has 15 residues. CDR1 and CDR2 (germline): LNHDA, SQIVND (reference sequence). The CDR3 nucleotides are TGTGCCAGTAGAGAGGTCGGCTCGAGTGACTATGGCTACACCTTC. Encoded protein: CASREVGSSDYGYTF. The full variable domain, completed using reference TRBV19 and TRBJ1-2, is DGGITQSPKYLFRKEGQNVTLSCEQNLNHDAMYWYRQDPGQGLRLIYYSQIVNDFQKGDIAEGYSVSREKKESFPLTVTSAQKNPTAFYLCASREVGSSDYGYTFGSGTRLTVV.

There are a few counts of this clonotype. The rearrangement joins TRBV15 to TRBJ1-2; a weak D match, TRBD1 (5 bases). This CDR3 region has 12 residues. Germline V gene lookup returns CDR1 LNHNV and CDR2 YYDKDF (reference sequence). V dropped 3 bases and J dropped 8 bases, with 10 bases sitting between them. The CDR3 coding sequence is TGTGCCACCAGCAGGGCGACAGCCGGCTACACCTTC. Residues: CATSRATAGYTF. The complete variable domain, with remaining parts taken from reference TRBV15 and TRBJ1-2, reads DAMVIQNPRYQVTQFGKPVTLSCSQTLNHNVMYWYQQKSSQAPKLLFHYYDKDFNNEADTPDNFQSRRPNTSFCFLDIRSPGLGDTAMYLCATSRATAGYTFGSGTRLTVV.

The chain links TRBV9 to TRBJ1-1; no reliable D call. The CDR3 extends over 14 amino acids. The germline gives CDR1 SGDLS, CDR2 YYNGEE. V lost 0 bases to trimming and J lost 1 base, with 7 bases between them. The CDR3, as DNA: TGTGCCAGCAGCGTAGTATCGGGGAACACTGAAGCTTTCTTT. As protein: CASSVVSGNTEAFF.

Relative to its sample, this clonotype is medium-sized. The chain uses TRBV30 and TRBJ1-2; D is uncertain. Trimming shortened V by 4 bases and J by 2 bases, and 8 bases separated the two germline ends. CDR1 and CDR2 from the germline V gene are GTSNPN and SVGIG (reference sequence). The CDR3 is made up of 12 amino acids. Here the CDR3 reads CAWNMGNYGYTF. CDR3 DNA sequence: TGTGCCTGGAACATGGGAAACTATGGCTACACCTTC.

This CDR3 is CASSGTGGGYTF. The CDR3 nucleotides read TGTGCCAGCAGTGGGACAGGCGGAGGCTACACCTTC. This sequence joins TRBV2 and TRBJ1-2, with 7 bases fitting TRBD1. This CDR3 is built from 12 residues. The J segment lost 8 bases and the V segment lost 4 bases, leaving 4 bases of the junction unmatched. Per germline, CDR1 SNHLY and CDR2 FYNNEI. The full variable domain, rest sourced from reference TRBV2 and TRBJ1-2, is EPEVTQTPSHQVTQMGQEVILRCVPISNHLYFYWYRQILGQKVEFLVSFYNNEISEKSEIFDDQFSVERPDGSNFTLKIRSTKLEDSAMYFCASSGTGGGYTFGSGTRLTVV.

This chain connects TRBV4-1 to TRBJ1-4; unclear D gene. V was shortened by 11 bases and J by 0 bases, with 10 bases between the two germline ends. Germline CDR1 MGHRA, CDR2 YSYEKL. This CDR3 has 13 residues. CDR3 protein: CARFPATNEKLFF. The CDR3 DNA reads as TGCGCCCGATTTCCCGCAACTAATGAAAAACTGTTTTTT.

V usage is TRBV7-9 and J usage is TRBJ2-7, with D perhaps TRBD1 (6 bases). Trimming shortened V by 5 bases and J by 1 base, and 18 bases separated the two germline ends. Germline V gene data show CDR1 as SEHNR and CDR2 as FQNEAQ (reference sequence). The length of the CDR3 is 16 residues. The CDR3, as DNA: TGTGCCAGCAGCCCCACAAATTGGGACAAGTCCTACGAGCAGTACTTC. This encodes CASSPTNWDKSYEQYF.

This clonotype has only a few counts. V and J are TRBV4-1 and TRBJ1-1, with D possibly TRBD1 on 5 matching bases. Germline V gene sequence: CDR1 MGHRA, CDR2 YSYEKL. This CDR3 has 14 amino acids. V was cut by 2 bases and J by 4 bases, with 11 bases left in between. CDR3 sequence: CASSQRHGGTEAFF. The CDR3 region has the DNA TGCGCCAGCAGCCAAAGGCACGGGGGCACTGAAGCTTTCTTT.

In this sample, this clonotype turned up a few times. The chain uses TRBV5-1 and TRBJ2-7, with D possibly being TRBD1 (6 bases). Trimming took 2 bases from V and 0 from J, leaving 12 bases between them. There are 15 residues in the CDR3. Germline lookup yields CDR1 SGHRS and CDR2 YFSETQ. The DNA for the CDR3 is TGCGCCAGCAGCTTTATGCAGGGGTACTCCTACGAGCAGTACTTC. Translated, it gives CASSFMQGYSYEQYF.

A few counts support this clonotype. The chain links TRBV2 to TRBJ1-1; possibly TRBD1 for D (5 bases). The CDR3 sequence is 13 residues long. The germline V and J ends were trimmed by 7 bases and 1 base, with 10 bases remaining between them. The germline V gene has CDR1 SNHLY and CDR2 FYNNEI. Written as DNA, the CDR3 is TGTGCCAGCACTGGTCAGGGGAACACTGAAGCTTTCTTT. This gives the protein CASTGQGNTEAFF. The entire variable domain, with the rest obtained from reference TRBV2 and TRBJ1-1, is as follows: EPEVTQTPSHQVTQMGQEVILRCVPISNHLYFYWYRQILGQKVEFLVSFYNNEISEKSEIFDDQFSVERPDGSNFTLKIRSTKLEDSAMYFCASTGQGNTEAFFGQGTRLTVV.

This clonotype is termed large (0.1 to 1%). V gene TRBV19 combines with J gene TRBJ1-1, with D tentatively TRBD1 (5 bases). In germline, CDR1 is LNHDA, CDR2 SQIVND (reference sequence). Trimming shortened V by 3 bases and J by 2 bases, and 10 bases separated the two germline ends. The CDR3 totals 14 residues. CDR3 loop: CASSMGGINTEAFF. DNA of the CDR3: TGTGCCAGTAGTATGGGGGGGATCAACACTGAAGCTTTCTTT.

The chain has TRBV20-1 and TRBJ1-5; 10 nucleotides match TRBD1. This CDR3 comprises 16 residues. Germline V gives CDR1 DFQATT, CDR2 SNEGSKA (reference sequence). V lost 3 bases to trimming and J lost 6 bases; unmatched junction nucleotides: 11. The CDR3 DNA sequence: TGCAGTGCTAGTGTTACCGGGACAGGGGTAGGTCAGCCCCAGCATTTT. It yields the protein CSASVTGTGVGQPQHF.